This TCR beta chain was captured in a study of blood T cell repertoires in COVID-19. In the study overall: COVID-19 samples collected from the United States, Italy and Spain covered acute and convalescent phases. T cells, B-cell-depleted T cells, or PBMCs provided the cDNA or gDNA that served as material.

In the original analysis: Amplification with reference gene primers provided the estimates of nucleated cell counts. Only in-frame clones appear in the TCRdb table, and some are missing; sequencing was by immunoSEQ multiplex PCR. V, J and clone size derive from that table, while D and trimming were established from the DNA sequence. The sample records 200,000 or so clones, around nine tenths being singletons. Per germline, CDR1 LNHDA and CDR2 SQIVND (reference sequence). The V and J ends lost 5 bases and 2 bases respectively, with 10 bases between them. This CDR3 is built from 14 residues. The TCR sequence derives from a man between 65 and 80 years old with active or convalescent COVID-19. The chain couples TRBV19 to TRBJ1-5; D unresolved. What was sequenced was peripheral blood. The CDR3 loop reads CASSARRGNQPQHF. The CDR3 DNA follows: TGTGCCAGTAGTGCCCGGAGGGGCAATCAGCCCCAGCATTTT.